The 27 T cell receptor beta chains below were found in one sample sequenced in a study of spatial heterogeneity in lung cancer. TCRdb itself ran the 5' RACE reads through MiXCR, one entry per CDR3 protein. This table has roughly 48,000 distinct CDR3 sequences, roughly 5.7% appearing once. Stated time point: sample taken at primary tumor resection. Material for sequencing was whole RNA from tumor, nontumor lung or frozen PBMC, left unsorted. The source was PBMCs, collected at surgery. The receptors originated from a male donor with early-stage non-small cell lung cancer.

This clonotype appeared many times. The chain couples TRBV10-3 to TRBJ2-5, with 7 nucleotides matching TRBD2. The CDR3 has 14 amino acids. Trimming removed 1 base from V and 3 bases from J; junction bases left unmatched: 2. In germline, CDR1 is ENHRY, CDR2 SYGVKD. The DNA of the CDR3 is TGTGCCATCAGTGAGTTGCTAGCGGAAGAGACCCAGTACTTC. This translates into CAISELLAEETQYF.

This clonotype has at least ten counts. The chain uses TRBV24-1 and TRBJ2-1, with 7 bases that match TRBD2. Germline loops: CDR1 KGHDR, CDR2 SFDVKD. The trim removed 5 bases at V and 6 bases at J, leaving 6 bases unmatched. CDR3 size: 14 residues. CDR3 region: CATSASGNVNEQFF. The CDR3 coding sequence is TGTGCCACCAGTGCAAGCGGGAACGTCAATGAGCAGTTCTTC.

This clonotype was found many times. The chain is built from TRBV21-1 and TRBJ2-7; the table's D gene call, TRBD2, was not cross checked with the DNA. TRBV21-1 is given as a pseudogene. The CDR3 totals 15 residues. The CDR3 region has the DNA TGTGCCAGCAGCAACGCGGAGCGGGCCCTCTACGAGCAGTACTTC. Translating gives CASSNAERALYEQYF.

This clonotype was observed many times. V gene TRBV24-1 combines with J gene TRBJ2-3; D could derive from TRBD1 or TRBD2 (6 bases each). In germline, CDR1 is KGHDR, CDR2 SFDVKD. This CDR3 region has 15 residues. Trimming left V 1 base short and J 5 bases short, with 12 bases between. CDR3 region: CATSDFWGAKDTQYF. The CDR3 DNA sequence: TGTGCCACCAGTGATTTTTGGGGGGCAAAAGATACGCAGTATTTT.

This clonotype was seen ten or more times. The chain carries TRBV20-1 and TRBJ2-7; 10 nucleotides agree with TRBD1. CDR1 is DFQATT, CDR2 SNEGSKA, per germline (reference sequence). V was pared by 5 bases and J by 2 bases, with 6 bases of the junction left unmatched. This CDR3 comprises 14 residues. The CDR3: CSAPWGTGAYEQYF. CDR3 in DNA: TGCAGTGCTCCCTGGGGGACAGGGGCCTACGAGCAGTACTTC.

This clonotype was counted at least ten times. This chain uses TRBV20-1 with TRBJ2-7; D remains ambiguous. This CDR3 is 11 amino acids long. Per the germline V gene, CDR1 is DFQATT and CDR2 is SNEGSKA (reference sequence). Trimming cost V 6 bases and J 3 bases, with 9 bases left between them. The CDR3 region has the DNA TGCAGTGCCCAGAGGCGCTACGAGCAGTACTTC. Translated, it gives CSAQRRYEQYF.

This clonotype was picked up many times. The chain combines TRBV20-1 with TRBJ1-3, with 7 bases matching TRBD1. The length of the CDR3 is 13 residues. J was trimmed by 7 bases and V by 3 bases; bases with no gene match: 6. The germline gives CDR1 DFQATT, CDR2 SNEGSKA (reference sequence). For the CDR3, the DNA is TGCAGTGCTAGGGGAGGGGGCTGGAACACCATATATTTT. Protein sequence: CSARGGGWNTIYF.

This clonotype was detected ten times or more. The CDR3 nucleotides read TGTGCCAGCAGTGATGGCGACGGAGACTCCTACGAGCAGTACTTC. Protein sequence: CASSDGDGDSYEQYF. The chain links TRBV25-1 to TRBJ2-7; D remains unclear. CDR3 length: 15 residues. V was pared by 3 bases and J by 0 bases, with 12 bases between. Per the germline V gene, CDR1 is MGHDK and CDR2 is SYGVNS.

At least ten counts were recorded for this clonotype. The V and J genes are TRBV21-1 and TRBJ2-1; TRBD2 is taken as the D call from the table, unchecked against the DNA. TRBV21-1 is a listed pseudogene. The CDR3 has 17 residues. CDR3 amino acids: CASSKRPEREAKNEQFF. DNA of the CDR3: TGTGCCAGCAGCAAGCGCCCCGAGCGGGAGGCCAAGAATGAGCAGTTCTTC.

Ten or more counts support this clonotype. The rearrangement uses TRBV5-1 and TRBJ2-6; D call uncertain. Trimming removed 4 bases from V and 4 bases from J, with 9 bases in between. Germline-derived CDR1 and CDR2 are SGHRS and YFSETQ. This CDR3 has 14 residues. CDR3 bases: TGCGCCAGCAGCCCAATCGACGGGGCCAACGTCCTGACTTTC. Translating gives CASSPIDGANVLTF.

Ten or more counts support this clonotype. CDR3 region: CASSIVLAGAYNEQFF. DNA for the CDR3: TGTGCCAGTAGTATAGTTCTAGCGGGAGCGTACAATGAGCAGTTCTTC. The V call is TRBV19, the J call TRBJ2-1; 10 bases line up with TRBD2. Germline trimming cut 1 base from V and 4 bases from J; bases unmatched to any gene: 4. The V gene's germline CDR1 is LNHDA and CDR2 SQIVND (reference sequence). The CDR3 extends over 16 amino acids.

This clonotype was observed a handful of times. V gene TRBV5-4 combines with J gene TRBJ2-3; no definite D call. V was clipped by 0 bases and J by 6 bases, with 8 bases between them. The V gene's germline CDR1 is SGHNT and CDR2 YYREEE (reference sequence). This CDR3 has 13 amino acids. CDR3 coding DNA: TGTGCCAGCAGCTTGGACTGGGCGGATACGCAGTATTTT. Translating gives CASSLDWADTQYF.

The chain combines TRBV20-1 with TRBJ2-5, with TRBD2 identical over 10 bases. The germline gives CDR1 DFQATT, CDR2 SNEGSKA (reference sequence). V lost 1 base and J lost 2; bases outside the gene matches: 4. There are 15 residues in the CDR3. The chain's CDR3 is CSARVSSGRQETQYF. CDR3 nucleotides: TGCAGTGCTAGAGTTTCTAGCGGGAGACAAGAGACCCAGTACTTC.

In its sample, this clonotype was seen many times. The chain uses TRBV20-1 and TRBJ2-7; 7 bases are shared with TRBD2. This CDR3 comprises 13 residues. In germline, CDR1 is DFQATT, CDR2 SNEGSKA (reference sequence). Trimming at V came to 6 bases and at J to 2 bases, leaving 7 bases not matched to a gene. CDR3 coding DNA: TGCAGTGCGGGTGGAGCGGGAACCTACGAGCAGTACTTC. Its translation: CSAGGAGTYEQYF.

This clonotype was observed at least ten times. The chain is built from TRBV18 and TRBJ1-4; D uncertain. The V gene's germline CDR1 is KGHSH and CDR2 LQKENI. The CDR3 runs 14 residues. V was trimmed by 1 base and J by 7 bases, leaving 10 bases between them. Here the CDR3 reads CASSPQGMSEKLFF. As DNA, the CDR3 is TGTGCCAGCTCACCACAGGGAATGAGTGAAAAACTGTTTTTT.

This clonotype appeared many times. The rearrangement links TRBV30 to TRBJ2-5; 11 nucleotides agree with TRBD1. CDR3 length equals 15 residues. Germline CDR1 is GTSNPN and CDR2 is SVGIG (reference sequence). With V trimmed by 2 bases and J by 4 bases, 6 bases remained unmatched. CDR3 region: CAWSKGQGVGETQYF. CDR3 DNA: TGTGCCTGGAGTAAGGGACAGGGGGTTGGAGAGACCCAGTACTTC.

In its sample, this clonotype ranks as medium-sized. The chain links TRBV4-3 to TRBJ2-7, with a tentative D call TRBD2 (7 bases). This CDR3 contains 18 residues. The ends were cut back, 3 bases at V and 0 bases at J, with 21 bases in the middle. In germline, CDR1 is LGHNA, CDR2 YSLEER. This CDR3 reads CASSQDLFEGGSSYEQYF. As DNA, the CDR3 is TGCGCCAGCAGCCAGGACCTTTTCGAGGGGGGGAGCTCCTACGAGCAGTACTTC.

This clonotype was observed at least ten times. The chain is built from TRBV20-1 and TRBJ2-5, with 9 bases fitting TRBD2. From germline, CDR1 is DFQATT and CDR2 SNEGSKA (reference sequence). V shed 6 bases and J 4 bases; nucleotides not matched to a gene: 18. The CDR3 sequence is 17 residues long. The CDR3 protein is CSARGIIAGVQTETQYF. The CDR3 nucleotides read TGCAGTGCGAGGGGGATAATAGCGGGAGTCCAGACAGAGACCCAGTACTTC.

There are many counts of this clonotype. The V gene is TRBV11-1, the J gene TRBJ2-1; either TRBD1 or TRBD2 may fit D (5 bases each). Germline V gives CDR1 SGHAT, CDR2 FQDESV (reference sequence). The CDR3 is made up of 16 amino acids. The germline V and J ends were trimmed by 5 bases and 0 bases, with 14 bases remaining between them. The CDR3, as DNA: TGTGCCAGCAGCCCTGGGGGAACGAGCTCCTACAATGAGCAGTTCTTC. Its translation is CASSPGGTSSYNEQFF.

Many counts were recorded for this clonotype. This CDR3 is CSVDAETQYF. The CDR3 bases are TGCAGCGTTGACGCCGAGACCCAGTACTTC. The chain carries TRBV29-1 and TRBJ2-5, with D unclear. The germline V and J ends were trimmed by 3 bases and 5 bases, with 4 bases remaining between them. Germline V gene lookup returns CDR1 SQVTM and CDR2 ANQGSEA. The CDR3 has 10 residues.

The rearrangement joins TRBV28 to TRBJ2-1; TRBD2 matches at 7 bases. Trimming took 1 base from V and 5 from J; bases not matched to a gene: 14. Germline V lookup: CDR1 MDHEN, CDR2 SYDVKM. The CDR3 loop spans 18 amino acids. The CDR3 sequence is CASSLFRLAEDSHNEQFF. The CDR3, as DNA: TGTGCCAGCAGTTTATTTCGGCTAGCGGAAGATTCGCACAATGAGCAGTTCTTC. The complete variable domain, with remaining parts taken from reference TRBV28 and TRBJ2-1, reads DVKVTQSSRYLVKRTGEKVFLECVQDMDHENMFWYRQDPGLGLRLIYFSYDVKMKEKGDIPEGYSVSREKKERFSLILESASTNQTSMYLCASSLFRLAEDSHNEQFFGPGTRLTVL.

This chain joins TRBV4-1 and TRBJ2-1; the D call may be TRBD1 or TRBD2 (5 bases each). The CDR3 contains 14 residues. The germline V gene has CDR1 MGHRA and CDR2 YSYEKL. The V end lost 0 bases, the J end lost 9 bases, and 12 bases lay between the germline ends. The CDR3 reads CASSQDPAGSEQFF. CDR3 DNA sequence: TGCGCCAGCAGCCAAGATCCGGCAGGGAGTGAGCAGTTCTTC.

This clonotype was found many times. This chain links TRBV3-1 with TRBJ2-5, with 13 bases matching TRBD2. The germline V gene has CDR1 LGHDT and CDR2 YNNKEL (reference sequence). There are 16 residues in the CDR3. J lost 6 bases, V lost 4 bases, and 8 bases had no gene match. The CDR3 is CASSLEKTSGRQTQYF. Here the CDR3 DNA reads TGTGCCAGCAGCCTGGAAAAGACTAGCGGGAGGCAGACCCAGTACTTC.

This clonotype was recorded many times. The rearrangement links TRBV12-3 or TRBV12-4 to TRBJ2-1, with 9 positions matching TRBD2. V lost 8 bases to trimming and J lost 7 bases; unmatched junction nucleotides: 12. The CDR3 loop spans 15 amino acids. The CDR3 DNA is TGTGCCAGCGGGGGTGCGGGAGGGGGACGGAATGAGCAGTTCTTC. Amino acids: CASGGAGGGRNEQFF.

This clonotype was picked up many times. This chain links TRBV28 with TRBJ1-5; D is undetermined. The V end lost 2 bases, the J end lost 1 base, and 6 bases lay between the germline ends. The CDR3 totals 14 residues. Germline values: CDR1 MDHEN, CDR2 SYDVKM. CDR3 sequence (DNA): TGTGCCAGCAGTTTAGCCTTGAGCAATCAGCCCCAGCATTTT. It encodes CASSLALSNQPQHF.

This clonotype was counted at least ten times. The rearrangement uses TRBV5-1 and TRBJ2-2; tentatively, D is TRBD2 (5 bases). The CDR3 has 15 amino acids. Between the trimmed V and J ends, which lost 5 bases and 2 bases, there was a span of 13 bases. The V gene's germline CDR1 is SGHRS and CDR2 YFSETQ. The chain's CDR3 is CASRRVPPNTGELFF. The CDR3 bases are TGCGCCAGCAGGAGGGTTCCCCCCAACACCGGGGAGCTGTTTTTT.

There are a few counts of this clonotype. Possible read error: a much larger clone is one base away. The chain employs TRBV29-1 and TRBJ1-1, with D maybe TRBD1 (6 bases). Germline assignment: CDR1 SQVTM and CDR2 ANQGSEA. V shed 7 bases and J shed 1 base, with 16 bases lying between them. The CDR3 extends over 14 amino acids. The DNA of the CDR3 is TGCAGCGCTGGAGGGGGACGGCCGAACACTGAAGCTTTCTTT. This gives the protein CSAGGGRPNTEAFF.